The next 18 T cell receptor beta chains were all read from a single sample in a study of T cells in localized non-small cell lung cancer (dated by TCRdb to about 2020). Receptor libraries were prepared by the immunoSEQ multiplex PCR assay. TCRdb retrieved this table from immuneACCESS and kept in-frame rearrangements only. Not all clones are present; in checked studies, unresolved V genes account for under half, and no reason is known for the remainder. The sample contains some 26,000 clones, 85% to 90% of them found a single time. The ten most abundant clones make up approximately 2.9% of the sample. The sequencing used peripheral blood, collected before any cancer treatment. The receptors come from a woman between 18 and 50 years old with stage I lung adenocarcinoma.

V and J are TRBV9 and TRBJ1-5; TRBD1 might be the D (5 bases). The germline V and J ends were trimmed by 3 bases and 8 bases, with 21 bases remaining between them. The CDR3 consists of 16 residues. CDR1 SGDLS and CDR2 YYNGEE come from the germline V gene. The CDR3 is CASSGGQGTQSEPQHF. Written as DNA, the CDR3 is TGTGCCAGCAGCGGAGGACAAGGGACCCAATCAGAGCCCCAGCATTTT.

The chain recombines TRBV27 with TRBJ2-7; D gene uncertain. CDR1 and CDR2 from the germline V gene are MNHEY and SMNVEV (reference sequence). With 3 bases removed from V and 3 bases from J, the gap between germline ends came to 9 bases. The CDR3 is 13 amino acids. CDR3 nucleotides: TGTGCCAGCAGTTTTCGGGCCAGCTACGAGCAGTACTTC. Translation: CASSFRASYEQYF.

The gene calls are TRBV6-6 and TRBJ1-4, with 7 bases lining up with TRBD1. CDR3 length equals 16 residues. CDR1 is MNHNY and CDR2 is SVGAGI in the germline V gene (reference sequence). V was pared by 2 bases and J by 5 bases, with 8 bases of the junction left unmatched. For the CDR3, the DNA is TGTGCCAGCAGTTACCCCAGGGGGGACATAAATGAAAAACTGTTTTTT. Translated: CASSYPRGDINEKLFF.

J is TRBJ2-4 and V is TRBV19; the D gene is possibly TRBD2 (5 bases). The CDR3 contains 14 residues. CDR1 LNHDA and CDR2 SQIVND come from the germline V gene (reference sequence). The germline V and J ends were trimmed by 1 base and 3 bases, with 7 bases remaining between them. CDR3 nucleotide sequence: TGTGCCAGTAGTATAGCGGGAAACAAAAACATTCAGTACTTC. Its protein is CASSIAGNKNIQYF.

This sequence joins TRBV28 and TRBJ1-1; 9 bases line up with TRBD1. J was trimmed by 5 bases and V by 5 bases; bases with no gene match: 3. CDR1 is MDHEN, CDR2 SYDVKM, per germline. This CDR3 is 13 amino acids long. CDR3 residues: CASSQTGGTEAFF. As DNA, the CDR3 is TGTGCCAGCAGTCAGACAGGGGGGACTGAAGCTTTCTTT.

The chain has TRBV2 and TRBJ2-1; TRBD2 aligns across 14 bases. V trimming: 5 bases; J trimming: 6 bases; junction bases outside the gene matches: 3. The CDR3 runs 15 residues. Germline V gene lookup returns CDR1 SNHLY and CDR2 FYNNEI. CDR3 sequence: CASSYGLAGGNEQFF. DNA for the CDR3: TGTGCCAGCAGTTATGGACTAGCGGGAGGCAATGAGCAGTTCTTC.

The rearrangement joins TRBV11-2 to TRBJ2-7, with a weak D call TRBD2 (6 bases). In germline, CDR1 is SGHAT, CDR2 FQNNGV. The germline V and J ends were trimmed by 5 bases and 6 bases, with 17 bases remaining between them. The CDR3 totals 14 residues. In DNA form, the CDR3 reads TGTGCCAGCAGCCCGACGTCGGCTAGCGCCGAGCAGTACTTC. As protein: CASSPTSASAEQYF.

The rearrangement links TRBV7-2 to TRBJ2-7; no definite D call. The CDR3 runs to 12 residues. The V and J ends lost 1 base and 6 bases respectively, with 7 bases between them. Germline-derived CDR1 and CDR2 are SGHTA and FQGNSA. CDR3: CASSLVITEQYF. For the CDR3, the DNA is TGTGCCAGCAGCTTAGTTATTACCGAGCAGTACTTC.

The chain is built from TRBV2 and TRBJ2-5; D may correspond to TRBD1 or TRBD2 (5 bases each). The length of the CDR3 is 13 residues. Trimming left V 8 bases short and J 5 bases short, with 15 bases between. Germline V lookup: CDR1 SNHLY, CDR2 FYNNEI. DNA for the CDR3: TGTGCCAGCTCGGGGCAGGTTAAGGAGACCCAGTACTTC. Its protein product is CASSGQVKETQYF. The whole variable domain, remainder taken from reference TRBV2 and TRBJ2-5, is EPEVTQTPSHQVTQMGQEVILRCVPISNHLYFYWYRQILGQKVEFLVSFYNNEISEKSEIFDDQFSVERPDGSNFTLKIRSTKLEDSAMYFCASSGQVKETQYFGPGTRLLVL.

This chain uses TRBV7-2 with TRBJ2-3; 8 bases fit TRBD1. The CDR3 is 13 residues long. The V gene's germline CDR1 is SGHTA and CDR2 FQGNSA. J gave up 6 bases and V 5 bases, and 4 bases lay outside the gene matches. In DNA, the CDR3 is TGTGCCAGCAGCATTAGGGACAGGGATACGCAGTATTTT. It codes for CASSIRDRDTQYF.

On this clone itself: The junction departs from germline at one end; a sequencing error may be responsible. The V and J genes are TRBV7-2 and TRBJ2-5, with a weak D call TRBD2 (5 bases). Germline CDR1 and CDR2: SGHTA and FQGNSA. This CDR3 spans 12 amino acids. The CDR3 coding sequence is TGTGCCAGCAGCCTAGCCAGAGAGACCCAGTACTTC. It yields the protein CASSLARETQYF.

The table lists this clone with a count of one. The genes are TRBV19 and TRBJ2-7; TRBD1 aligns across 8 bases. Germline V lookup: CDR1 LNHDA, CDR2 SQIVND (reference sequence). With V trimmed by 1 base and J by 3 bases, 2 bases remained unmatched. The CDR3 has 14 amino acids. CDR3 sequence: CASSIGTGRYEQYF. Written as DNA, the CDR3 is TGTGCCAGTAGTATAGGGACAGGGCGCTACGAGCAGTACTTC.

This chain uses TRBV6-5 with TRBJ2-7; 10 bases align to TRBD1. This CDR3 has 14 amino acids. Germline-derived CDR1 and CDR2 are MNHEY and SVGAGI. V was clipped by 6 bases and J by 5 bases; unmatched bases: 7. CDR3 loop: CASSARDRGDEQYF. The CDR3 DNA reads as TGTGCCAGCAGCGCGCGGGACAGGGGAGACGAGCAGTACTTC.

This clone was counted between two and nine times. This chain uses TRBV18 with TRBJ2-7, with 12 bases matching TRBD2. After removal of 6 bases from V and 2 bases from J, the junction contained 11 bases not matched to a gene. Germline CDR1 reads KGHSH; CDR2 reads LQKENI. This CDR3 comprises 17 residues. CDR3 sequence reads: CASSPGLAGKIPYEQYF. The CDR3 bases are TGTGCCAGCTCCCCAGGACTAGCGGGAAAAATCCCCTACGAGCAGTACTTC.

This clone has a single count. The chain combines TRBV27 with TRBJ2-3, with 10 bases fitting TRBD2. This CDR3 comprises 20 residues. V shed 0 bases and J 2 bases; nucleotides not matched to a gene: 14. The germline V gene has CDR1 MNHEY and CDR2 SMNVEV (reference sequence). Here the CDR3 reads CASSLSPSGSFMSVTDTQYF. The CDR3 DNA sequence: TGTGCCAGCAGTTTATCGCCTAGCGGGAGCTTTATGAGTGTCACAGATACGCAGTATTTT.

The V and J genes are TRBV11-2 and TRBJ1-1; D gene unclear. CDR1 and CDR2 (germline): SGHAT, FQNNGV. Trimming left V 4 bases short and J 4 bases short, with 13 bases between. This CDR3 has 14 amino acids. In nucleotides, the CDR3 is TGTGCCAGCAGCTCGGGCCCCGGGGTCACTGAAGCTTTCTTT. It translates to CASSSGPGVTEAFF.

The chain combines TRBV10-3 with TRBJ2-2; 11 positions agree with TRBD2. Germline assignment: CDR1 ENHRY and CDR2 SYGVKD. Trimming took 0 bases from V and 6 from J; bases not matched to a gene: 6. The CDR3 sequence is 17 residues long. The CDR3 nucleotides are TGTGCCATCAGTGAGTCTACTAGCGGGAGATTATCCGGGGAGCTGTTTTTT. It is translated as CAISESTSGRLSGELFF.

The V gene is TRBV2, the J gene TRBJ2-1, with D possibly being TRBD1 or TRBD2 (5 bases each). Germline V gene sequence: CDR1 SNHLY, CDR2 FYNNEI. This CDR3 has 13 amino acids. The V and J ends lost 5 bases and 6 bases respectively, with 11 bases between them. The CDR3 bases are TGTGCCAGCAGTAAGAGGGACGTCAATGAGCAGTTCTTC. Translating it yields CASSKRDVNEQFF. The entire variable domain, with the rest obtained from reference TRBV2 and TRBJ2-1, is as follows: EPEVTQTPSHQVTQMGQEVILRCVPISNHLYFYWYRQILGQKVEFLVSFYNNEISEKSEIFDDQFSVERPDGSNFTLKIRSTKLEDSAMYFCASSKRDVNEQFFGPGTRLTVL.